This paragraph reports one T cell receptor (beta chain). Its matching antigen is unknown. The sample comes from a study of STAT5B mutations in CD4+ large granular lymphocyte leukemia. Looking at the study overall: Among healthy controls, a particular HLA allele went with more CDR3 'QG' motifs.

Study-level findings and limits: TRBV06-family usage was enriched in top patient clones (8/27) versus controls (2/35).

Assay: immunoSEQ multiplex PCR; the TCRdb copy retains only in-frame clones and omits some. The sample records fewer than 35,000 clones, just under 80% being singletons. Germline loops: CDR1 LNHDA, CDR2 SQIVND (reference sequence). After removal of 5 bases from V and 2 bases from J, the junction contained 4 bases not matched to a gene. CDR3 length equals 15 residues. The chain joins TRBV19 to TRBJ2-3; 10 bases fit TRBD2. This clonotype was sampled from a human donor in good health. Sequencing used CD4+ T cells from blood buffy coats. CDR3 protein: CASSPLAGVTDTQYF. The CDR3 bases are TGTGCCAGTAGTCCCCTAGCGGGGGTCACAGATACGCAGTATTTT.